This T cell receptor beta chain comes out of a study of CD8+ T cells in alopecia areata. Stated treatment: oral pan-JAK inhibitor, 5-10 mg twice daily. Both CD4+ and CD8+ T cells were separated by sorting PBMCs. In its sample, this clone was seen a few times. V lost 7 bases, J lost 1 base, and 11 bases lay in between. The germline gives CDR1 MDHEN, CDR2 SYDVKM. There are 14 residues in the CDR3. Investigators isolated RNA and reverse transcribed it into cDNA to act as the sequencing template. TCRdb keeps only in-frame clones here, not all; method: immunoSEQ multiplex PCR. The data contain over 150,000 clones, 60% to 75% of them singletons.

The gene calls are TRBV28 and TRBJ1-5; possibly TRBD1 for D (5 bases). This sample comprised CD4+ T cells sorted from blood, obtained at week 24, from a patient treated with tofacitinib. The clonotype originates from a human donor with alopecia areata. The CDR3 bases are TGTGCCAGCACCTCCCAGGGCAGCAATCAGCCCCAGCATTTT. It is translated as CASTSQGSNQPQHF.